Listed here is a single T cell receptor (beta chain). At least ten counts were recorded for this clonotype. Its target antigen remains unknown. Qualities for individual bases were not recorded, and no much larger clone is one base off. The TCR beta CDR3 regions were amplified from RNA transcripts. For the first round of RT-PCR on the TCR CDR3, the HTBI primer set was used together with the Qiagen OneStep RT-PCR kit. A second multiplex PCR round built the libraries, followed by size selection and purification. Paired-end sequencing of the libraries was performed with 100 bp reads on an Illumina HiSeq2000. On the study's bioinformatics: SOAPnuke was used to process the raw data, removing reads that contained adapters or uncalled bases, had a mean Phred below 15, or lacked an exact match to the constant primer or identifier. COPE v1.2.5 was used to merge the high-quality paired reads, and each unique nucleotide sequence was defined as a clonotype. MiTCR v1.1 was used to align the clonotypes against IMGT TRBV, TRBD and TRBJ reference segments. Only V-J combinations with frequency above 0.0001, covering about 99% of repertoires, were analysed. The TCS score was defined as the ratio of F50 (clonal expansion) to E x V (chaos), calculated using BLOSUM62-based TCRdist between CDR3 peptides within each V-J. Welch's t-statistics and random forest reduced roughly 500 V-J features to some 14, which were used in a naive Bayes classifier (R e1071). TCRdb reanalyzed the raw reads on its own, using fastp at Q25 for trimming and MiXCR for clone calling, and kept in-frame beta chains. When rows share a CDR3 protein, they turn into one entry using the most common DNA and genes. The V and J calls follow TCRdb's processing rather than the paper's. This sample gives about 380,000 distinct CDR3 sequences in total; about 14% of them show up just once. Of the sample, less than 20% is held by the ten largest clones.

The data are from a study of T cells in Graves' hyperthyroidism and ophthalmopathy (dated by TCRdb to between 2018 and 2021). Notes on the research overall: Peripheral blood samples were taken at initial diagnosis, before any treatment was given. The 100 or so discovery patients were randomly split 7:3 into training and test sets. An independent validation cohort of around 19 hyperthyroidism patients and more than 15 patients who later progressed to ophthalmopathy tested prospective prediction of ophthalmopathy. Once sampling was done, hyperthyroidism patients were given methimazole at a starting dose of 30 mg daily, whereas ophthalmopathy patients were given high-dose intravenous methylprednisolone. To identify distinguishing TCR V-J signatures, a discovery cohort of some 99 patients was used, comprising some 45 with Graves' ophthalmopathy and roughly 60 with stable Graves' hyperthyroidism. According to the paper, TCR Vbeta CDR3 sequencing was carried out on 120 to 150 peripheral blood samples, which came from over 40 ophthalmopathy, 80 or so hyperthyroidism and approximately 17 progressor patients. The study also compared thyroid tissue and blood T-cell repertoires from a handful of Graves' hyperthyroidism patients.

From a lookup of the germline V gene, CDR1 and CDR2 are SNHLY and FYNNEI. Including cysteine and phenylalanine, the CDR3 has 16 amino acids. The entry retains the CDR3 DNA only, 48 bases that are in frame from base 1. V loses 2 bases, J loses 10 bases, and the germline ends lie 21 bases apart. Summary of the overall study and its limitations: In cross-validation, a model built on a 13 V-J signature told ophthalmopathy apart from stable hyperthyroidism with approximately 91% sensitivity and 81% to 82% specificity, and in testing the same model reached 80%/75%. No statistical method was used to fix the sample size in advance, and group allocation was not hidden from the investigators. Most expanded thyroid clonotypes (frequency above 0.001) were also detected in blood, suggesting blood repertoires may reflect thyroid immune responses. In validation, the model predicted progression to ophthalmopathy with roughly 66% sensitivity and about 73% specificity, a median of 6.5 months before onset.

Moderately to severely active disease, a Clinical Activity Score of at least 3, a NOSPECS grade of at least 4, and a duration under 3 months were present in ophthalmopathy patients. The study excluded patients with uncontrolled infections, other autoimmune diseases, pregnancy or lactation. Diagnoses were established on the basis of clinical symptoms, serum thyroxine and TRAb, thyroid ultrasound, and orbital computed tomography. Ficoll-Paque density gradient centrifugation was used to isolate PBMCs from around 9.1 ml of fresh peripheral blood. Total RNA was extracted with Trizol reagent, and quality was checked on an Agilent 2100 Bioanalyzer.

Sequencing was performed on blood. The receptor's source is a young woman with Graves' ophthalmopathy. The rearranged segments are TRBV2 and TRBJ2-1; the D gene is perhaps TRBD1, from 6 matching bases. The nucleotide sequence is given as TGTGCCAGCAGTGAACCGGTTACAGGGATACAATGGGAGCAGTTCTTC. Its protein reads: CASSEPVTGIQWEQFF. The CDR3 plus the reference TRBV2 and TRBJ2-1 genes for the other parts give the full variable domain: EPEVTQTPSHQVTQMGQEVILRCVPISNHLYFYWYRQILGQKVEFLVSFYNNEISEKSEIFDDQFSVERPDGSNFTLKIRSTKLEDSAMYFCASSEPVTGIQWEQFFGPGTRLTVL.